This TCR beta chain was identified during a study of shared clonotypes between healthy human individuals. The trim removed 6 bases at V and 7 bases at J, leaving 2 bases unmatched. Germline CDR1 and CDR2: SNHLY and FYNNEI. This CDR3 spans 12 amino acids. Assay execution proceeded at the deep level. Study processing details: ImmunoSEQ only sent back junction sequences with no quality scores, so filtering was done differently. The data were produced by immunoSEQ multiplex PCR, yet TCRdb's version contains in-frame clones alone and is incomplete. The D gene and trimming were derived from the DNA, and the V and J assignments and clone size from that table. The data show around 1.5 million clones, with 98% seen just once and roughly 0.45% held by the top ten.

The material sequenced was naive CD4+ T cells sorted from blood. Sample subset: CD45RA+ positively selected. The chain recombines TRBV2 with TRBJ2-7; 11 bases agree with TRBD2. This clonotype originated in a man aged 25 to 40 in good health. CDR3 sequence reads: CASSGLAGEQYF. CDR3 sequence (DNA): TGTGCCAGCAGCGGACTAGCGGGTGAGCAGTACTTC.